The entry below gives a single T cell receptor (beta chain) sequence along with its context. The target antigen is unknown. Sample-barcoded 5' priming and a J-beta primer mix drove a second PCR of roughly 7 to 11 cycles. TCRdb analysed the 5' RACE reads with MiXCR anew, one entry per CDR3 protein. The table lists about 680,000 distinct CDR3 sequences, around 45% of them singletons, with approximately 32% in the top ten. These data come from a study of blood T cells in healthy people across ages. Study observations and caveats: When set beside aged donors, long-lived donors presented more naive CD4+ cells and higher diversity. Lack of knowledge of donor CMV status possibly confounded expanded clonotype changes.

V was cut by 0 bases and J by 0 bases, with 17 bases left in between. CDR1 is LGHNT, CDR2 FRNRAP, per germline. The CDR3 is 18 residues long. The J gene is TRBJ1-2, the V gene TRBV12-5, with unresolved D. The sequence was collected from a woman aged 60 to 75 in good health. The sample was blood. In DNA, the CDR3 is TGTGCTAGTGGTTTGGTAGTTGCTGCTGGCCCTCCTAACTATGGCTACACCTTC. It yields the protein CASGLVVAAGPPNYGYTF.